The T cell receptor beta chain under discussion was sequenced for a study of blood T cell repertoires in COVID-19. The wider study: Sites in the United States, Italy and Spain provided acute and convalescent COVID-19 samples. PBMCs, B-cell-depleted T cells, or T cells provided the cDNA or gDNA that made up the material.

In the original processing: It was from reference gene primer amplification that nucleated cell counts were estimated. TCRdb's copy holds only in-frame clones and misses some; the assay was immunoSEQ multiplex PCR. D and trimming were read from the DNA, whereas the V and J calls and clone size are those reported in that table. Seen here are about 150,000 clones, about four fifths observed once, and the top ten hold 3.7%. Between the trimmed V and J ends, which lost 0 bases and 0 bases, there was a span of 7 bases. CDR1 and CDR2 from the germline V gene are SGHDT and YYEEEE. This CDR3 comprises 16 residues.

V and J are TRBV5-6 and TRBJ2-6; D uncertain. This TCR derives from a woman of 80 years or more with acute or convalescent COVID-19. Sequenced sample: peripheral blood. The CDR3 reads CASSLGHNSGANVLTF. The CDR3 DNA reads TGTGCCAGCAGCTTGGGACATAACTCTGGGGCCAACGTCCTGACTTTC.